This T cell receptor (beta chain) emerged from a study of beta chain features in type 1 diabetes. As for this clone: Its target is unknown.

The CDR3 runs to 13 residues. The germline gives CDR1 SNHLY, CDR2 FYNNEI. Trimming took 8 bases from V and 2 from J, leaving 12 bases between them. Study results and limitations: Healthy donors had naive, central memory and Treg TCRB repertoires that appeared less similar than those seen among patients. A moderate, significant TCRB CDR3 shortening appeared in type 1 diabetes across four CD4+ subsets.

TCRB transcripts that were expressed got sequenced, as all of the isolated RNA had been reverse transcribed. Profiling relied on immunoSEQ multiplex PCR, and the TCRdb table lists in-frame clones only, not all of them. The sample lists hundreds of thousands of clones; around 9.9% were seen once. The source of this sequence is a man aged 25 to 40 with type 1 diabetes. The V gene is TRBV2, the J gene TRBJ1-1; D is possibly TRBD1 (5 bases). Sequenced: naive CD4+ T cells from blood. CDR3 protein: CASAPDSNTEAFF. Written as DNA, the CDR3 is TGTGCCAGCGCCCCCGACAGCAACACTGAAGCTTTCTTT.